This T cell receptor beta chain comes out of a study of spatial heterogeneity in lung cancer. Study details: Every unique TCR and UMI combination, on average, appeared more than ten times in raw reads.

The junction had 6 bases not matched to a gene; V was cut back by 3 bases and J by 0 bases. The CDR3 spans 18 residues. Germline CDR1 and CDR2: KGHSH and LQKENI. Time point given: blood at routine non-recurrence follow-up after resection. The sequenced material consisted of unsorted whole RNA from tumor, nontumor lung or frozen PBMC. Via MiXCR, TCRdb re-called the 5' RACE reads, giving one row per CDR3 protein. This table holds fewer than 55,000 distinct CDR3 sequences, less than 9.5% found once. This clonotype was counted many times. This TCR derives from a female donor with early-stage non-small cell lung cancer. The source was PBMCs, collected at follow-up. The chain couples TRBV18 to TRBJ2-6; 9 positions agree with TRBD1. CDR3 sequence reads: CASSPLTGGNSGANVLTF. In DNA, the CDR3 is TGTGCCAGCTCACCCTTGACAGGGGGAAACTCTGGGGCCAACGTCCTGACTTTC.